This TCR beta chain was obtained from a study of early T cells in non-severe SARS-CoV-2 infection. TCRdb reanalysed the 5' RACE reads using MiXCR and keeps one entry per CDR3 protein. The sample carries some 77,000 distinct CDR3 sequences, 5% recorded once. This clonotype was picked up a small number of times. Material: whole blood, obtained at baseline. The origin of this receptor is an adult who was a healthcare worker with PCR-confirmed SARS-CoV-2 infection or an uninfected control (not recorded which).

The CDR3 spells CASSRTGGAAYNEQFF. CDR3 DNA: TGTGCCAGCAGCCGCACAGGGGGCGCTGCCTACAATGAGCAGTTCTTC. The chain carries TRBV7-9 and TRBJ2-1, with 9 bases matching TRBD1. CDR3 size: 16 residues. Looked up from germline, CDR1 is SEHNR and CDR2 is FQNEAQ (reference sequence). V was pared by 5 bases and J by 2 bases, with 7 bases of the junction left unmatched. Based on the CDR3 plus reference TRBV7-9 and TRBJ2-1, the full variable domain is DTGVSQNPRHKITKRGQNVTFRCDPISEHNRLYWYRQTLGQGPEFLTYFQNEAQLEKSRLLSDRFSAERPKGSFSTLEIQRTEQGDSAMYLCASSRTGGAAYNEQFFGPGTRLTVL.